This T cell receptor beta chain was retrieved from a study of shared clonotypes between healthy human individuals. Clones were read by immunoSEQ multiplex PCR, and TCRdb kept only the in-frame ones, dropping some. The table shows over 800,000 clones, with roughly 92% occurring only once. Study findings and constraints: Rarefaction curves obtained for sorted subsets showed sequencing incomplete despite large depth.

The V and J ends lost 6 bases and 4 bases respectively, with 20 bases between them. This CDR3 is 15 amino acids long. Germline V gene sequence: CDR1 SGHDT, CDR2 YYEEEE. As defined, naive CD8 cells were CD45RO-negative and positively selected for CCR7, with terminally differentiated effector memory CD45RA+ cells excluded. A remark on this clone: The antigen is undetermined.

The genes are TRBV5-6 and TRBJ2-7; the D is unclear. Sequencing was performed on naive CD8+ T cells sorted from blood. The sequence came from a man aged 25-45 years in good health. Written as DNA, the CDR3 is TGTGCCAGCAACTCGATAAGTCAGGATTCGTACGAGCAGTACTTC. Its translation is CASNSISQDSYEQYF.